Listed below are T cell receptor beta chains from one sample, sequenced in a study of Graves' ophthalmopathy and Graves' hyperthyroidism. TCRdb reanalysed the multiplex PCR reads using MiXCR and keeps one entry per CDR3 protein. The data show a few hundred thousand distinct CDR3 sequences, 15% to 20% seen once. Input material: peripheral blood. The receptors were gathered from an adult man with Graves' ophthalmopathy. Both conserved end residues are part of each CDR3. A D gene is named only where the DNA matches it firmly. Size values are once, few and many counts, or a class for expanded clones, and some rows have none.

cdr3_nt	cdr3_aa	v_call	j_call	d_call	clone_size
TGTGCCAGCAGCTTAGCTATGGGGGTGTACGAGCAGTACTTC	CASSLAMGVYEQYF	TRBV7-2	TRBJ2-7	-	many
TGCGCCAGCAGCTTGACTAAGATCCCGAACACTGAAGCTTTCTTT	CASSLTKIPNTEAFF	TRBV5-1	TRBJ1-1	-	many
TGCGCCAGCAGCCAAGTTCTCCGGCGGGGACCCTTCTCTGGGGCCAACGTCCTGACTTTC	CASSQVLRRGPFSGANVLTF	TRBV4-1	TRBJ2-6	-	-
TGTGCCCTGAGGGCGGGGGGGCCCGCCGGGGAGCTGTTTTTT	CALRAGGPAGELFF	TRBV6-1	TRBJ2-2	TRBD2	many
TGTGCCAGCAGTTTATTCGGCCGGACTAGCGGGGACGCTGAGCAGTACTTC	CASSLFGRTSGDAEQYF	TRBV28	TRBJ2-7	TRBD2	-
TGTGCCAGCAGCTTTTCGTACACTGAAGCTTTCTTT	CASSFSYTEAFF	TRBV7-2	TRBJ1-1	-	many
TGTGCCAGCTCATCGACAACAGGATCTGGGGCCAACGTCCTGACTTTC	CASSSTTGSGANVLTF	TRBV18	TRBJ2-6	-	many
TGTGCCGGGGGCCGCCTGGTTGGGGAAGCCGGGGAGCTGTTTTTT	CAGGRLVGEAGELFF	TRBV6-1	TRBJ2-2	-	many
TGTGCCAGCAGCTCGAGCGGGGCCCTTGGGGAGACCCAGTACTTC	CASSSSGALGETQYF	TRBV7-2	TRBJ2-5	TRBD2	-
TGCAGCGTTGTGGGGACAGGACTCCGTAACTATGGCTACACCTTC	CSVVGTGLRNYGYTF	TRBV29-1	TRBJ1-2	TRBD1	many
TGTGCCACCAGTGATTTCTACACGGGGGAGACCCAGTACTTC	CATSDFYTGETQYF	TRBV24-1	TRBJ2-5	-	many
TGTGCCAGCAGTCCGAATTGGGACAGGGAGGCTTTCTTT	CASSPNWDREAFF	TRBV12-3/TRBV12-4	TRBJ1-1	TRBD1	many
TGTGCCAGCAGTGCGGGGTCGCCGCGTGGTGGCTACACCTTC	CASSAGSPRGGYTF	TRBV6-2/TRBV6-3	TRBJ1-2	-	-
TGTGCCAGCTCACACTCCGGGACAGGGGGCTACGAGCAGTACTTC	CASSHSGTGGYEQYF	TRBV18	TRBJ2-7	TRBD1	few
TGCGCCAGCAGTCTTCCGGGACTAGCATCAACCGGGGAGCTGTTTTTT	CASSLPGLASTGELFF	TRBV5-1	TRBJ2-2	TRBD2	many
TGTGCCAGCAGTTTGCGCGGGGAGCAGACCCAGTACTTC	CASSLRGEQTQYF	TRBV27	TRBJ2-5	-	-
TGTGCCAGCAGCCGCGCACGGTTGAACACTGAAGCTTTCTTT	CASSRARLNTEAFF	TRBV7-2	TRBJ1-1	-	many
TGTGCCAGCGCCGAAGGAAGCACTGAAGCTTTCTTT	CASAEGSTEAFF	TRBV7-9	TRBJ1-1	-	many
TGTGCCAGCATTCGACAGGGCTCCACCGGGGAGCTGTTTTTT	CASIRQGSTGELFF	TRBV6-1	TRBJ2-2	TRBD1	-
TGCAGTCCTAATAGCGGGGGGCCCCATCGGACCCAGTACTTC	CSPNSGGPHRTQYF	TRBV20-1	TRBJ2-5	TRBD2	many
TGCGCCAGCAGCTCCCCCCTAATGAACACTGAAGCTTTCTTT	CASSSPLMNTEAFF	TRBV5-1	TRBJ1-1	-	many
TGTGCCAGCAGTGCGGGTTCGGATAGTCACGACGAGCAGTACTTC	CASSAGSDSHDEQYF	TRBV2	TRBJ2-7	-	-
TGTGCCACCAGTGAAACAGGGCACGAGCAGTACTTC	CATSETGHEQYF	TRBV24-1	TRBJ2-7	-	-
TGTGCCAGCAGCTTACTAGGGGGAGACCCCTACGAGCAGTACTTC	CASSLLGGDPYEQYF	TRBV2	TRBJ2-7	-	once
TGTGCCAGCAGCTATGACCCTAGCAATCAGCCCCAGCATTTT	CASSYDPSNQPQHF	TRBV28	TRBJ1-5	-	-
TGTGCCTGGAGTGCTCAGGGACTCAATCAGCCCCAGCATTTT	CAWSAQGLNQPQHF	TRBV30	TRBJ1-5	-	few
TGTGCCAGCTCACCTTCACAGGGACCCACCTATGGCTACACCTTC	CASSPSQGPTYGYTF	TRBV18	TRBJ1-2	-	few
TGTGCCAGCAGTTCCGCAGGGGCGGGCAACACTGAAGCTTTCTTT	CASSSAGAGNTEAFF	TRBV28	TRBJ1-1	-	many